This TCR beta chain was identified in a study of cytomegalovirus exposure and HLA in healthy donors. With 60 Vbeta and 13 Jbeta primers, the PCR was carried out. The assay was immunoSEQ multiplex PCR, and TCRdb's table has in-frame clones only and misses some. Among 150,000 or so clones, approximately 80% were seen once, and the ten largest hold around 4.7%. V was shortened by 0 bases and J by 5 bases, with 4 bases between the two germline ends. This CDR3 region has 12 residues. Per the germline V gene, CDR1 is SGHTA and CDR2 is FQGNSA. This clonotype originated in a woman younger than 30 in good health and CMV-seropositive. The specimen sequenced was PBMCs. V is TRBV7-2 and J is TRBJ1-1; D not certain. CDR3 nucleotides: TGTGCCAGCAGCTTAGCCCAGACTGAAGCTTTCTTT. This codes for CASSLAQTEAFF.